This T cell receptor beta chain was recovered during a study of blood T cell repertoires in COVID-19. The overall study: Acute and convalescent COVID-19 specimens originated in the United States, Italy and Spain. The cDNA or gDNA used as material had been derived from T cells, B-cell-depleted T cells, or PBMCs.

Germline assignment: CDR1 MDHEN and CDR2 SYDVKM. J gave up 4 bases and V 3 bases, and 13 bases lay outside the gene matches. The CDR3 contains 18 residues. Authors' methods: From reference gene primer amplification, estimates of nucleated cell counts were derived. This table comes from immunoSEQ multiplex PCR, and its TCRdb copy is limited to in-frame clones, with some not included. V and J calls and clone size are as listed in that table; D and trimming were resolved from the DNA. The sample gives about 17,000 clones, about nine tenths of which show up once; about 17% is in the top ten. This clone is termed large.

Sequences were obtained from peripheral blood. The sequence was collected from a man aged 45-65 years with active COVID-19. V is TRBV28 and J is TRBJ2-1, with 9 bases aligning to TRBD1. The CDR3 loop reads CASSFGASDRGFYNEQFF. The CDR3 DNA reads TGTGCCAGCAGTTTTGGCGCTTCGGACAGGGGATTTTACAATGAGCAGTTCTTC.